These T cell receptor beta chains were read from a single sample in a study of blood T cell repertoires in COVID-19. Here immunoSEQ multiplex PCR was the method, and the copy in TCRdb shows in-frame clones only, minus some. The table has around 200,000 clones, 65% to 85% seen once. Sequenced sample: peripheral blood. These receptors all come from a woman aged 40 to 50 with COVID-19, enrolled during active disease. Each CDR3 is given without its conserved first and last residue.

TRBV6-2/TRBV6-3 ASSYSRVVEQY
TRBV7-9 ASSSQGYDGYT
TRBV27 ASSLDGSSYEQY
TRBV19 ASSWGTGGDTEAF
TRBV5-4 ASSIKGIPEAF
TRBV6-5 ASIIRWGDTEAF
TRBV19 ASSIGSSYEQY
TRBV15 ATSRAGLGVGELF
TRBV28 AHGYQETQY
TRBV25-1 ASSQTGGLNQPQH
TRBV6-5 ASTPSGRLGNEQF
TRBV12-3/TRBV12-4 ASSPGSSEQY
TRBV3-1/TRBV3-2 ASEDRGPRSPLH
TRBV19 ASERTGPYGYT
TRBV7-8 ASSSGTSGGQTYEQY
TRBV7-5 ARSLATKSPPLH
TRBV15 ATSRDLEQGTEAF
TRBV5-1 ASSLGAGLVEQY
TRBV19 ASSIKWARPGNPIY
TRBV6-5 ASGGAGYGYT
TRBV27 ASLDRANSPLH
TRBV24-1 ATSDSGVHEQF
TRBV4-1 ASSRALTDTQY
TRBV12-3/TRBV12-4 ASSFRVNTEAF
TRBV6-1 ASSELGAGRQPQH
TRBV7-9 ASSLGGAELF
TRBV6-1 ASSEAPTGGYGYT
TRBV5-4 ASSRQASGELF
TRBV6-6 ASSFTGPAGYEQY
TRBV19 ASSMAGTEQY
TRBV19 ASREGAISGNTIY
TRBV7-9 ASKERVNTEAF
TRBV12-5 ASGSGDTEAF
TRBV12-5 ASGLSGFSGYT
TRBV27 ASGIPGVSNNNSPLH
TRBV6-5 ASSRQGNYNEQF
TRBV7-6 ASSLAAIGMGGELF
TRBV5-1 ASSFNEAGGNTEAF
TRBV27 ASSLYPVNQPQH
TRBV27 ASSFRGPPMNTEAF
TRBV7-2 ASSLDSGYNEQF
TRBV6-6 ASSTRGTGELF
TRBV5-4 ASSLQGAYEQY
TRBV11-2 ASSLDWGLAGLYEQY
TRBV27 ASSLAGAGNTIY
TRBV7-9 ASSPQGDTQY
TRBV19 ATVDLGGMTDTQY
TRBV7-9 ASSLPGRAVGSYNEQF
TRBV7-8 ASSLVVQTYGYT
TRBV6-5 ASSGQVQETQY
TRBV2 ASSDAGMTYEQY
TRBV29-1 SVERGDSGGYT
TRBV27 ASSFTGSEAF
TRBV18 ASSPDRTLNQPQH
TRBV6-5 ASSGGQGSGNTIY
TRBV7-9 ASSPDSPKSYEQY
TRBV6-5 ASSYSGQIGGYT
TRBV7-3 ASSLQQDISGYT